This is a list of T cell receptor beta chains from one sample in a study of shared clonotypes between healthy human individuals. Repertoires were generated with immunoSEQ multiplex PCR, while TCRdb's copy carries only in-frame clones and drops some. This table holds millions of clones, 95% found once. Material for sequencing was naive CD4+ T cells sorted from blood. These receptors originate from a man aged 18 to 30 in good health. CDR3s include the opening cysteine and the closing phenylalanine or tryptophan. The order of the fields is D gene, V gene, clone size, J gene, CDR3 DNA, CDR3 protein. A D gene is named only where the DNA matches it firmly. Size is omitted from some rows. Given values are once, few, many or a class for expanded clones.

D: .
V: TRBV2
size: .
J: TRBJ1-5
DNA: TGTGCCAGCGACACAGGGTTAGGCAATCAGCCCCAGCATTTT
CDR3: CASDTGLGNQPQHF

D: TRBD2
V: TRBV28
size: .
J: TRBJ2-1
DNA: TGTGCCAGCAGTCGGACTAGCGGTTCCTACAATGAGCAGTTCTTC
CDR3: CASSRTSGSYNEQFF

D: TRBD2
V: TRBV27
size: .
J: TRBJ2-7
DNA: TGTGCCAGCAGTTTAAACGCGGGAGCCGCCTACGAGCAGTACTTC
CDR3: CASSLNAGAAYEQYF

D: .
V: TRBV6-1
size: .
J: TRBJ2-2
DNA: TGTGCCAGCTGTTTCGACAGGGAGGTCACCGGGGAGCTGTTTTTT
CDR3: CASCFDREVTGELFF

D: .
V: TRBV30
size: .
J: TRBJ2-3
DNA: TGTGCCTGGAGTACGGGACTTCGCACAGATACGCAGTATTTT
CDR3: CAWSTGLRTDTQYF

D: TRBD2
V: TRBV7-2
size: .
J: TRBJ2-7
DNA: TGTGCCAGCAGCCCCGATAGAGCGGGGGGAGCCGAGCAGTACTTC
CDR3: CASSPDRAGGAEQYF

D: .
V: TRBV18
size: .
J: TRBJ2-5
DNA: TGTGCCAGCTCACTTACTTCTCAAGAGACCCAGTACTTC
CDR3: CASSLTSQETQYF

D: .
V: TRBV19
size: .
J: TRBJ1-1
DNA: TGTGCCAGTAGGTCGATAAACAGGGAGTCGGGAACTGAAGCTTTCTTT
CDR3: CASRSINRESGTEAFF

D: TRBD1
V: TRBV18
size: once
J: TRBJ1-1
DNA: TGTGCCAGCTCCCGGGACAGGGACACTGAAGCTTTCTTT
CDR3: CASSRDRDTEAFF

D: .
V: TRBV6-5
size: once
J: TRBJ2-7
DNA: TGTGCCAGCAGTTCCAATACACGCTACGAGCAGTACTTC
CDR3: CASSSNTRYEQYF

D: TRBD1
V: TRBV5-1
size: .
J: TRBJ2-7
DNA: TGCGCCAGCAGGCAACCGGGACAGACGCACGAGCAGTACTTC
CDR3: CASRQPGQTHEQYF

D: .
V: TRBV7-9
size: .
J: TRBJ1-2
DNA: TGTGCCAGCAGTTCGGGCAGCCGAGCTAACTATGGCTACACCTTC
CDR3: CASSSGSRANYGYTF

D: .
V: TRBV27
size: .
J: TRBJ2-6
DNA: TGTGCCAGCAGCCCAACATGGGCCAACGTCCTGACTTTC
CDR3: CASSPTWANVLTF

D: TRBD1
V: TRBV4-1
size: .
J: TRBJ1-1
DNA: TGCGCCAGCAGCCCACTGACAGGGGTTTATCCTTTGCGAGCTTTCTTT
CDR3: CASSPLTGVYPLRAFF

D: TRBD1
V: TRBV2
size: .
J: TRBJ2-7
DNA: TGTGCCAGCAGTGGCCGACAGGGGGCCGCCTACGAGCAGTACTTC
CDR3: CASSGRQGAAYEQYF

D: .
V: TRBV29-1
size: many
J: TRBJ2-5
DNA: TGCAGCGTTGACACCCCCGGGGTGCAAGAGACCCAGTACTTC
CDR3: CSVDTPGVQETQYF

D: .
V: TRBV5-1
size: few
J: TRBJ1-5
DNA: TGCGCCAGCAGCGCTACAGGGTCGGGGCCCCAGCATTTT
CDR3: CASSATGSGPQHF

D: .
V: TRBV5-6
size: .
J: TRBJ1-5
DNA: TGTGCCAGCAGCCTATTCGGACAGAATCAGCCCCAGCATTTT
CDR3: CASSLFGQNQPQHF

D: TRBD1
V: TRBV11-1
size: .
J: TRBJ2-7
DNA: TGTGCCAGCAGCTTGGGGCAGGGGGCGAGGGAGCAGTACTTC
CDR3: CASSLGQGAREQYF

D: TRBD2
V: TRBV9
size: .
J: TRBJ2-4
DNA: TGTGCCAGCAGCGCCCCCGGGGGGGGAAACATTCAGTACTTC
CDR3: CASSAPGGGNIQYF

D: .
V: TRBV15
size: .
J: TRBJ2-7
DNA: TGTGCCACCAGCAGAGATGGGTGGGAGCAGTACTTC
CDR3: CATSRDGWEQYF

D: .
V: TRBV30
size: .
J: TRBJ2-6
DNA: TGTGCCTGGGGCAGGGGTTTCTCTGGGGCCAACGTCCTGACTTTC
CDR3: CAWGRGFSGANVLTF

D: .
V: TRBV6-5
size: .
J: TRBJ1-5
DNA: TGTGCCAGCAGTTACTCGCGCGATCAGCCCCAGCATTTT
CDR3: CASSYSRDQPQHF

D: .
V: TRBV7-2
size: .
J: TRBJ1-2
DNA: TGTGCCAGCAGCTTAGCCACAAGCCTGGGGTATGGCTACACCTTC
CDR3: CASSLATSLGYGYTF

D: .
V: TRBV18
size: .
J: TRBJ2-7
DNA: TGTGCCAGCTCACCATCCTCCTACGAGCAGTACTTC
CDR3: CASSPSSYEQYF

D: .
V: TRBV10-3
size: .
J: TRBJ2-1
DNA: TGTGCCACCACCCAGCCTCCAGCCTACAATGAGCAGTTCTTC
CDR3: CATTQPPAYNEQFF

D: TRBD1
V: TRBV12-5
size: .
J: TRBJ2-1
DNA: TGTGCTAGTGGTTTGATCCTGGGACAGGGGATAAATGAGCAGTTCTTC
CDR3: CASGLILGQGINEQFF

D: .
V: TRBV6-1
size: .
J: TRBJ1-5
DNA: TGTGCCAGCAGGGCGGTTGGGGCCTACAATCAGCCCCAGCATTTT
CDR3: CASRAVGAYNQPQHF

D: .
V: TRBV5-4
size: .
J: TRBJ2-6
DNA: TGTGCCAGCAGCCAAGGGACGGTATCTGGGGCCAACGTCCTGACTTTC
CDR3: CASSQGTVSGANVLTF

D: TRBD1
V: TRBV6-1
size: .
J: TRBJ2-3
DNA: TGTGCCAGCAGCGACGGGACAGGGGGTACAGATACGCAGTATTTT
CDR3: CASSDGTGGTDTQYF

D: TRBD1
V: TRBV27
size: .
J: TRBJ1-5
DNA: TGTGCCAGCAGTAGAGACAGGGATAGCAATCAGCCCCAGCATTTT
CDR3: CASSRDRDSNQPQHF

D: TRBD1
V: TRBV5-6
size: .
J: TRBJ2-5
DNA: TGTGCCAGCAGCTTGAGGACAGGAACGAACCAAGAGACCCAGTACTTC
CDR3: CASSLRTGTNQETQYF

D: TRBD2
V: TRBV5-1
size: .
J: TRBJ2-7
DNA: TGCGCCAGCAGCTTAGGGACTAGCGGGGGGCCTAAATCCTACGAGCAGTACTTC
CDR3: CASSLGTSGGPKSYEQYF

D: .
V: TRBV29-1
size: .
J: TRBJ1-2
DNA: TGCAGCGTTCAATTTACGGATGGCTACACCTTC
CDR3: CSVQFTDGYTF

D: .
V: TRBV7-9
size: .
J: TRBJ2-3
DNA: TGTGCCAGCAGTCTCAGCGCCGGGACCGGGATATGGTATACGCAGTATTTT
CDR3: CASSLSAGTGIWYTQYF

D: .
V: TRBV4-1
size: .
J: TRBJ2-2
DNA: TGCGCCAGCAGCCAACCCGGAGGGAGCGGGGAGCTGTTTTTT
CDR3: CASSQPGGSGELFF

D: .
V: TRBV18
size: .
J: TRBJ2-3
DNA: TGTGCCAGCTCACCATCGGGCGATGTGGGCACAGATACGCAGTATTTT
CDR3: CASSPSGDVGTDTQYF

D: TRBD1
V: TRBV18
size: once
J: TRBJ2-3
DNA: TGTGCCAGCTCACCACGGCGACAGGGGGCTATGGATACGCAGTATTTT
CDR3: CASSPRRQGAMDTQYF

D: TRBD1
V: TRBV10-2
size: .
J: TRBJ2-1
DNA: TGCGCCAGCAGTGAGTTGAGGGGGCCGTACAATGAGCAGTTCTTC
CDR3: CASSELRGPYNEQFF

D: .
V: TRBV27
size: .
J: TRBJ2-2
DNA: TGTGCCAGCAGTTCCGCCACCGGCGGGGAGCTGTTTTTT
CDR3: CASSSATGGELFF